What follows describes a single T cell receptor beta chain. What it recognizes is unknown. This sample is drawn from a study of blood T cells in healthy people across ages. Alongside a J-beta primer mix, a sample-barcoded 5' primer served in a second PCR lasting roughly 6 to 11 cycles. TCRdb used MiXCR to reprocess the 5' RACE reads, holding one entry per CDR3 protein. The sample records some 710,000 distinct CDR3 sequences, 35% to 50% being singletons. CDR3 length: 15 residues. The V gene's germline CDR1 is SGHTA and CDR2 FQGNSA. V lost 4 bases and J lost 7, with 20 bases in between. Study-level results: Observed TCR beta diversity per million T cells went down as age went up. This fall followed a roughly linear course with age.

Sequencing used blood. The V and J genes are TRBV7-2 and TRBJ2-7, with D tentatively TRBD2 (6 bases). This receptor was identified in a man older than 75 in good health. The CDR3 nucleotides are TGTGCCAGCAGCTCCGGAGGGTGGTCCTACAATGAGCAGTACTTC. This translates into CASSSGGWSYNEQYF.